The T cell receptor beta chain described here comes from a study of T cell responses to AZD1222 COVID-19 vaccine. Study conclusions and caveats: Seropositivity was recorded at baseline in only 6 or 7 AZD1222 recipients. There were vaccine-associated CD4 TCRs across spike, dominant at 160-218 and 743-854. Clonal diversity may have been underestimated, and the donors were mostly white British, with more females than males. No repertoire was sampled before or during the peak T cell response, only after it.

The protocol was immunoSEQ multiplex PCR, while the TCRdb copy is restricted to in-frame clones and leaves out a portion. The repertoire consists of about 200,000 clones, with over 85% occurring once and the leading ten covering about 3.6%. Comment on this clone: Antigen: not known.

The CDR3 totals 15 residues. Trimming removed 0 bases at V and 3 bases at J, with 11 bases between. Germline loops: CDR1 SNHLY, CDR2 FYNNEI. The chain couples TRBV2 to TRBJ2-5; TRBD1 or TRBD2 may be the D gene (5 bases each). The source material was peripheral blood, sampled 28 days after the second dose of the MenACWY control vaccine. This sequence was found in an adult who received the MenACWY meningococcal vaccine as a control. CDR3 loop: CASSEAPRGEETQYF. For the CDR3, the DNA is TGTGCCAGCAGTGAAGCCCCACGAGGGGAAGAGACCCAGTACTTC.